This TCR beta chain was found in a study of blood T cells in healthy people across ages. Study outcomes and limitations: Among T cells, TCR beta diversity per million cells dropped roughly linearly as age rose. A strong correlation was found between TCR beta diversity and the percentage of naive T cells.

A J-beta primer mix and a sample-barcoded 5' primer were used in a second PCR of about 7 to 11 cycles. TCRdb re-derived calls from the 5' RACE reads in MiXCR, one entry per CDR3 protein. The table shows 650,000 to 1,000,000 distinct CDR3 sequences, with around 36% occurring only once. About this clonotype itself: Its target is not known.

The CDR3 sequence is 15 residues long. The V end was cut by 4 bases, the J end by 4 bases, with 13 bases between. Looked up from germline, CDR1 is SSHAT and CDR2 is FNYEAQ (reference sequence). The sequenced material came from blood. The TCR was taken from a man between 18 and 35 years old in good health. The V gene is TRBV7-7, the J gene TRBJ2-2; D is possibly TRBD1 (5 bases). Here the CDR3 reads CASSSASDSTGELFF. The CDR3 DNA follows: TGTGCCAGCAGCTCAGCGTCTGACAGCACCGGGGAGCTGTTTTTT.